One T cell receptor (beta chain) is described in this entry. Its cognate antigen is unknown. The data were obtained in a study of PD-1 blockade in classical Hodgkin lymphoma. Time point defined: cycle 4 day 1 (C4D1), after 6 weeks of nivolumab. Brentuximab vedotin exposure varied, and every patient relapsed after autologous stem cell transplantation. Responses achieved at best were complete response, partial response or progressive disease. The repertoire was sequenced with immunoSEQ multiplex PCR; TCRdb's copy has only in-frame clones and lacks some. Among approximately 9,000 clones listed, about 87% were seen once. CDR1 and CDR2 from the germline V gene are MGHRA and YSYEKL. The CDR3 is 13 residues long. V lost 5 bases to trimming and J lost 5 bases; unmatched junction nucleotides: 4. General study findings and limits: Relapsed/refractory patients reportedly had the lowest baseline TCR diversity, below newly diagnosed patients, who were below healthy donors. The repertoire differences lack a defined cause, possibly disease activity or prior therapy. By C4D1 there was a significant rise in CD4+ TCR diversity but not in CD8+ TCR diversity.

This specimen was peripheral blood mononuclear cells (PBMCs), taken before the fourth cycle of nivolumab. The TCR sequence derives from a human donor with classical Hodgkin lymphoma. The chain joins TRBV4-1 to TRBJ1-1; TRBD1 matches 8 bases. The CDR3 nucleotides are TGCGCCAGCAGCGCGACAGGGGCGACTGAAGCTTTCTTT. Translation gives CASSATGATEAFF.